These T cell receptor beta chains were read from a single sample in a study of beta chain features in type 1 diabetes. Produced via immunoSEQ multiplex PCR; TCRdb's table is partial and in-frame only. The sample consists of hundreds of thousands of clones, approximately 12% of them appearing once. Sequencing was done on a sample of naive CD4+ T cells from blood. All receptors derive from a young man in good health. Each CDR3 is given with its conserved first and last residue. A D gene is named only where the DNA matches it firmly. Size values are once, few and many counts, or a class for expanded clones, and some rows have none.

d_gene: NA; v_gene: TRBV2; abundance: NA; j_gene: TRBJ2-1; CDR3aa: CASQVGNEQFF; CDR3nt: TGTGCCAGCCAGGTAGGCAATGAGCAGTTCTTC
d_gene: NA; v_gene: TRBV27; abundance: NA; j_gene: TRBJ2-3; CDR3aa: CASTTGTDTQYF; CDR3nt: TGTGCCAGCACCACAGGCACAGATACGCAGTATTTT
d_gene: NA; v_gene: TRBV7-2; abundance: few; j_gene: TRBJ2-3; CDR3aa: CASSLEIGRADTQYF; CDR3nt: TGTGCCAGCAGCTTAGAGATCGGCAGGGCAGATACGCAGTATTTT
d_gene: NA; v_gene: TRBV15; abundance: NA; j_gene: TRBJ1-1; CDR3aa: CATSRRPGNEAFF; CDR3nt: TGTGCCACCAGCAGACGTCCGGGGAATGAAGCTTTCTTT
d_gene: NA; v_gene: TRBV27; abundance: NA; j_gene: TRBJ1-2; CDR3aa: CASSPPGRGGYTF; CDR3nt: TGTGCCAGCAGTCCGCCAGGTCGGGGTGGCTACACCTTC
d_gene: TRBD2; v_gene: TRBV5-1; abundance: few; j_gene: TRBJ2-7; CDR3aa: CASSPWTSGDYEQYF; CDR3nt: TGCGCCAGCAGCCCTTGGACTAGCGGGGACTACGAGCAGTACTTC
d_gene: TRBD1; v_gene: TRBV19; abundance: NA; j_gene: TRBJ1-2; CDR3aa: CASSTGGRGYTF; CDR3nt: TGTGCCAGTAGTACAGGGGGCCGAGGCTACACCTTC
d_gene: NA; v_gene: TRBV18; abundance: NA; j_gene: TRBJ2-5; CDR3aa: CASSPQGQETQYF; CDR3nt: TGTGCCAGCTCGCCTCAGGGCCAAGAGACCCAGTACTTC
d_gene: NA; v_gene: TRBV5-1; abundance: NA; j_gene: TRBJ2-7; CDR3aa: CASSFLPGTYYEQYF; CDR3nt: TGCGCCAGCAGCTTTCTACCGGGGACTTACTACGAGCAGTACTTC
d_gene: TRBD2; v_gene: TRBV29-1; abundance: few; j_gene: TRBJ2-3; CDR3aa: CSVEDSGGHYPSTDTQYF; CDR3nt: TGCAGCGTTGAAGATAGCGGGGGCCACTATCCAAGCACAGATACGCAGTATTTT
d_gene: NA; v_gene: TRBV4-3; abundance: few; j_gene: TRBJ1-2; CDR3aa: CASSQVGVRGYTF; CDR3nt: TGCGCCAGCAGCCAAGTCGGGGTCCGGGGCTACACCTTC
d_gene: NA; v_gene: TRBV4-3; abundance: NA; j_gene: TRBJ2-1; CDR3aa: CASSQTTSTSYNEQFF; CDR3nt: TGCGCCAGCAGCCAGACCACTAGTACCTCTTACAATGAGCAGTTCTTC
d_gene: NA; v_gene: TRBV27; abundance: NA; j_gene: TRBJ2-7; CDR3aa: CASRTAASGQYF; CDR3nt: TGTGCCAGTCGTACCGCCGCCTCCGGGCAGTACTTC
d_gene: NA; v_gene: TRBV11-2; abundance: NA; j_gene: TRBJ2-7; CDR3aa: CASSLDGLRHWRYEQYF; CDR3nt: TGTGCCAGCAGCTTAGACGGACTAAGGCACTGGCGCTACGAGCAGTACTTC
d_gene: NA; v_gene: TRBV7-3; abundance: NA; j_gene: TRBJ2-1; CDR3aa: CASSPKRQSYNEQFF; CDR3nt: TGTGCCAGCAGCCCAAAGCGGCAATCCTACAATGAGCAGTTCTTC
d_gene: NA; v_gene: TRBV7-2; abundance: few; j_gene: TRBJ2-7; CDR3aa: CASSPDRYEQYF; CDR3nt: TGTGCCAGCAGCCCCGATCGGTACGAGCAGTACTTC
d_gene: NA; v_gene: TRBV15; abundance: few; j_gene: TRBJ2-3; CDR3aa: CATSGRSTDTQYF; CDR3nt: TGTGCCACCAGCGGGCGAAGCACAGATACGCAGTATTTT